This T cell receptor (beta chain) was obtained from a study of blood T cell repertoires in COVID-19. CDR3 length: 13 residues. CDR1 is SGDLS and CDR2 is YYNGEE in the germline V gene. Trimming cost V 4 bases and J 4 bases, with 10 bases left between them. Profiling relied on immunoSEQ multiplex PCR, and the TCRdb table lists in-frame clones only, not all of them. Of under 400,000 clones detected, almost 90% appear once; the ten largest clones hold approximately 1%. The sample comprised PBMCs or T cells enriched from blood (not recorded which). The receptor was isolated from a woman aged 25 to 45 who had been exposed to COVID-19. This chain joins TRBV9 and TRBJ2-3; no firm D call. CDR3 coding DNA: TGTGCCAGCAGCTCGCACCCGGCAGATACGCAGTATTTT. Translating it yields CASSSHPADTQYF.